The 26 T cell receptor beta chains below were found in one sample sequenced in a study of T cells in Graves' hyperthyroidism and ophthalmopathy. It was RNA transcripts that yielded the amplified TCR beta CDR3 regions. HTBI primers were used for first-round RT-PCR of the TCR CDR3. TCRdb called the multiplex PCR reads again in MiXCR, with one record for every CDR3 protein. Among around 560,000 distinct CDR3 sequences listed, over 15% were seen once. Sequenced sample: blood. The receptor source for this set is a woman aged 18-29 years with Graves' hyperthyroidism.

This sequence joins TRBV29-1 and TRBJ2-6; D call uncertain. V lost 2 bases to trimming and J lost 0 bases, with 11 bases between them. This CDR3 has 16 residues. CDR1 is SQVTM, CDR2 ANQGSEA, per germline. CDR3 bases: TGCAGCGTTGAAAGGGCGGACCTCTCTGGGGCCAACGTCCTGACTTTC. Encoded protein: CSVERADLSGANVLTF. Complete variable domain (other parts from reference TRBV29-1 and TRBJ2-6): SAVISQKPSRDICQRGTSLTIQCQVDSQVTMMFWYRQQPGQSLTLIATANQGSEATYESGFVIDKFPISRPNLTFSTLTVSNMSPEDSSIYLCSVERADLSGANVLTFGAGSRLTVL.

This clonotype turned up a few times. The CDR3 nucleotides read TGCAGCGTTGAAGATCCAAGCACCGGGGAGCTGTTTTTT. Its translation: CSVEDPSTGELFF. V usage is TRBV29-1 and J usage is TRBJ2-2, with D hard to call. V lost 0 bases and J 4 bases, leaving 6 bases between the germline ends. The CDR3 totals 13 residues. Germline V gene data show CDR1 as SQVTM and CDR2 as ANQGSEA.

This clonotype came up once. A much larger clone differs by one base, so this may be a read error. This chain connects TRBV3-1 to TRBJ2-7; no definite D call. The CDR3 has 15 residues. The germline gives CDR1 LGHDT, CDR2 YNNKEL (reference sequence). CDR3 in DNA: TGTGCCAGCAGCCAAGGTCTGGAGAGAGCCTACGAGCCGTACTTC. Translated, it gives CASSQGLERAYEPYF.

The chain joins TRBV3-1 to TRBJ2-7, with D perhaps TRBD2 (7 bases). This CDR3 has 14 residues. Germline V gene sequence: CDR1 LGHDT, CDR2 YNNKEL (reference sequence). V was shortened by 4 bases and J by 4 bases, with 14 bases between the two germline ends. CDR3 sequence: CASSLGGGEYEQYF. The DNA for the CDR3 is TGTGCCAGCAGCCTAGGGGGGGGCGAGTACGAGCAGTACTTC.

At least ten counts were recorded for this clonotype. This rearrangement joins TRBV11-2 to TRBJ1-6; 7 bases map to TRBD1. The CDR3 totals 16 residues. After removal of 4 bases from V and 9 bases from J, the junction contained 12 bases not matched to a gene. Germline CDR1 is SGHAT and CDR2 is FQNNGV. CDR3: CASSWTGQVDGSPLHF. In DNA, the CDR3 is TGTGCCAGCAGCTGGACCGGACAGGTCGACGGTTCACCCCTCCACTTT.

Here the CDR3 reads CASSPLTNSGRRETQYF. For the CDR3, the DNA is TGTGCCAGCTCACCACTGACTAATAGCGGGAGACGAGAGACCCAGTACTTC. The J gene is TRBJ2-5, the V gene TRBV18; the match to TRBD2 covers 9 bases. The germline CDR1 and CDR2 sequences are KGHSH and LQKENI. V shed 1 base, J shed 4 bases, and the junction held 10 bases outside the gene matches. The CDR3 covers 17 residues.

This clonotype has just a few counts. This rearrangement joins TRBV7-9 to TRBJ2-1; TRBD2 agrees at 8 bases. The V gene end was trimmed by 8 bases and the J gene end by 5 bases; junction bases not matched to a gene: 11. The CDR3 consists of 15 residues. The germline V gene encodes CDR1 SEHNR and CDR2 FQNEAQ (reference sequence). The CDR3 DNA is TGTGCCAGCTATTCCGGGGGGGCGTCAAACAATGAGCAGTTCTTC. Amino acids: CASYSGGASNNEQFF.

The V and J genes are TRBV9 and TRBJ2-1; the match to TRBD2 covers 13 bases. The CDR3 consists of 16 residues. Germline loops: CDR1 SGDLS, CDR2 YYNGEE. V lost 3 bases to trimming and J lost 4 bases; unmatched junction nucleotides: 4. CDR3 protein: CASSEMGLAGYNEQFF. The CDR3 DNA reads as TGTGCCAGCAGCGAGATGGGACTAGCGGGGTACAATGAGCAGTTCTTC.

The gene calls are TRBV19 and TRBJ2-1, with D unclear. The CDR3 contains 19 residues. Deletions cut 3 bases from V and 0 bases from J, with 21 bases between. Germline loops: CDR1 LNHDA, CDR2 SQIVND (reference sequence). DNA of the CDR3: TGTGCCAGTAGTATCTGGTCAGATTTGAATGATCGCTCCTACAATGAGCAGTTCTTC. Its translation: CASSIWSDLNDRSYNEQFF.

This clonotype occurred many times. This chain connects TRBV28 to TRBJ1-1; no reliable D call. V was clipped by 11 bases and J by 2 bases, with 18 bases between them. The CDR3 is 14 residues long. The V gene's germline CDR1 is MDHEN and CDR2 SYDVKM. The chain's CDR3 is CASRPSRRNTEAFF. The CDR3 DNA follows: TGTGCCTCCAGACCTTCGAGGCGAAACACTGAAGCTTTCTTT. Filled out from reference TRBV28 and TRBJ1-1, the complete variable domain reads DVKVTQSSRYLVKRTGEKVFLECVQDMDHENMFWYRQDPGLGLRLIYFSYDVKMKEKGDIPEGYSVSREKKERFSLILESASTNQTSMYLCASRPSRRNTEAFFGQGTRLTVV.

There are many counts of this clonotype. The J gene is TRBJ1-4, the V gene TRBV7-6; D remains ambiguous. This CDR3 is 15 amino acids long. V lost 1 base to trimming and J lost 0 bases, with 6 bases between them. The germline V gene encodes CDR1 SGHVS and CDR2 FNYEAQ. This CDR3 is CASSLDDATNEKLFF. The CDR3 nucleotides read TGTGCCAGCAGCTTAGATGATGCAACTAATGAAAAACTGTTTTTT.

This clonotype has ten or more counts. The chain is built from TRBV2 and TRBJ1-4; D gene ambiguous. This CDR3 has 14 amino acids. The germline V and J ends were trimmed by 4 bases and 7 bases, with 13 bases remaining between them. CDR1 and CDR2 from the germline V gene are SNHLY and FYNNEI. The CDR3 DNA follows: TGTGCCAGCAGTGGGTACGATATGGTTGAAAAACTGTTTTTT. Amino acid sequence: CASSGYDMVEKLFF.

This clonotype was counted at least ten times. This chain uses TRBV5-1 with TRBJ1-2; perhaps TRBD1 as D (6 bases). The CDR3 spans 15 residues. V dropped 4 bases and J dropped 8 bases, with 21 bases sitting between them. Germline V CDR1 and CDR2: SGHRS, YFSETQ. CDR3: CASSASPGEEEGYTF. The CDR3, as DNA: TGCGCCAGCAGCGCCTCTCCAGGGGAGGAAGAAGGCTACACCTTC. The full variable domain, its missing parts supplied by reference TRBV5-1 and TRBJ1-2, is KAGVTQTPRYLIKTRGQQVTLSCSPISGHRSVSWYQQTPGQGLQFLFEYFSETQRNKGNFPGRFSGRQFSNSRSEMNVSTLELGDSALYLCASSASPGEEEGYTFGSGTRLTVV.

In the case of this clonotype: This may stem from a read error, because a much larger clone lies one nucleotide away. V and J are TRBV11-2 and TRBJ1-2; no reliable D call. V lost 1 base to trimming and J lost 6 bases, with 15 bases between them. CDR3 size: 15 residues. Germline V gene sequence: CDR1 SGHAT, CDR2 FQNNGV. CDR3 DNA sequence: TGTGCCAGCAGCTTAGGTGCCCAAGCCTCCCATGGCTACACCTTC. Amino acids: CASSLGAQASHGYTF.

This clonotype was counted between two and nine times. CDR3 region: CASSVPGHLNTEAFF. The CDR3 coding sequence is TGTGCCAGCAGCGTACCGGGACACCTGAACACTGAAGCTTTCTTT. V usage is TRBV6-2 or TRBV6-3 and J usage is TRBJ1-1; a possible D gene is TRBD1 (6 bases). Trimming pared 6 bases from V and 0 bases from J, leaving 14 bases between. CDR1 is MNHEY, CDR2 SVGEGT, per germline. The CDR3 spans 15 residues.

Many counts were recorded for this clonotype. CDR3 sequence reads: CASSPAPDMNTEAFF. For the CDR3, the DNA is TGCGCCAGCAGCCCAGCACCAGACATGAACACTGAAGCTTTCTTT. The rearrangement joins TRBV4-1 to TRBJ1-1; the D is unclear. V was cut by 4 bases and J by 0 bases, with 12 bases left in between. The CDR3 is 15 amino acids. Germline V gives CDR1 MGHRA, CDR2 YSYEKL.

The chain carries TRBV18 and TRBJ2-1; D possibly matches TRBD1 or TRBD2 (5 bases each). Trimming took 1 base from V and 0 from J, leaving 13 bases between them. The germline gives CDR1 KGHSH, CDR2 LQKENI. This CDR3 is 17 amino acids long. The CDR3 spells CASSPQDGASSYNEQFF. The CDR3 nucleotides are TGTGCCAGCTCACCACAGGACGGGGCGAGCTCCTACAATGAGCAGTTCTTC.

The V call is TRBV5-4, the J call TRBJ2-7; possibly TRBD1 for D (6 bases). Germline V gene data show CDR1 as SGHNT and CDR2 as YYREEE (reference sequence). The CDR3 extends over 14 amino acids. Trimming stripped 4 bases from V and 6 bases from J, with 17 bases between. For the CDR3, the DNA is TGTGCCAGCAGCCCGTCGCAGGGGTTTTCCGAGCAGTACTTC. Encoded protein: CASSPSQGFSEQYF.

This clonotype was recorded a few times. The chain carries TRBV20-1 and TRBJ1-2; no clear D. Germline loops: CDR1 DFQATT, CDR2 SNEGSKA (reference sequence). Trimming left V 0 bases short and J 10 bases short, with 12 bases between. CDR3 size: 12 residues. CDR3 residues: CSARDSPGLYTF. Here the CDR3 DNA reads TGCAGTGCTAGAGACAGCCCCGGCCTCTACACCTTC.

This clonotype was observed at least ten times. The CDR3 protein is CASRTPGQPYEQYF. The CDR3 coding sequence is TGTGCCAGCAGAACCCCGGGACAGCCCTACGAGCAGTACTTC. The chain uses TRBV2 and TRBJ2-7; TRBD1 matches at 7 bases. Germline V lookup: CDR1 SNHLY, CDR2 FYNNEI. The CDR3 is 14 amino acids. V shed 6 bases and J 2 bases; nucleotides not matched to a gene: 7.

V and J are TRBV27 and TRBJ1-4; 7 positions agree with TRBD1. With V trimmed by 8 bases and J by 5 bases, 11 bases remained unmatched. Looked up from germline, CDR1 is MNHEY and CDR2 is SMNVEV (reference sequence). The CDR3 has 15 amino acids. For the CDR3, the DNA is TGTGCCAGCCGACGACAGGGCCCTGGGAATGAAAAACTGTTTTTT. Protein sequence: CASRRQGPGNEKLFF.

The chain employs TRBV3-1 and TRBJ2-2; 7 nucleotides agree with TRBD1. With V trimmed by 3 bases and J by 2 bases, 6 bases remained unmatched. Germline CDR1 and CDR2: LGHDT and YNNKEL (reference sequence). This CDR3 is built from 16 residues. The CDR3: CASSQDRDSNTGELFF. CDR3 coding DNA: TGTGCCAGCAGCCAGGACCGGGACAGCAACACCGGGGAGCTGTTTTTT.

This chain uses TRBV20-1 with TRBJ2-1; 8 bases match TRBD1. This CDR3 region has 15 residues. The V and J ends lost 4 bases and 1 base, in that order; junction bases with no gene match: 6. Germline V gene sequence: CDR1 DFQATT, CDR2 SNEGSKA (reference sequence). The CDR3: CSAIHRGWSYNEQFF. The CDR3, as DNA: TGCAGTGCTATACACAGGGGGTGGTCCTACAATGAGCAGTTCTTC.

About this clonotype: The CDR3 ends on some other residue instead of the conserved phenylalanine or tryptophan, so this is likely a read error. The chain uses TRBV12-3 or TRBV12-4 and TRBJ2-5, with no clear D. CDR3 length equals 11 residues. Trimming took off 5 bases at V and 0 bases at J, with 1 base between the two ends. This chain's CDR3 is CASSNQETQYY. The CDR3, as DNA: TGTGCCAGCAGTAACCAAGAGACCCAGTACTAC.

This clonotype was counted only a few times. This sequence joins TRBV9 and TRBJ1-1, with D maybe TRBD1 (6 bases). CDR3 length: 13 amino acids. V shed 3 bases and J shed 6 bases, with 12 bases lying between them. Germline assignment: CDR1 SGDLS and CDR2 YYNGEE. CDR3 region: CASSGTGLSEAFF. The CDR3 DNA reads TGTGCCAGCAGCGGAACAGGGCTTTCTGAAGCTTTCTTT.

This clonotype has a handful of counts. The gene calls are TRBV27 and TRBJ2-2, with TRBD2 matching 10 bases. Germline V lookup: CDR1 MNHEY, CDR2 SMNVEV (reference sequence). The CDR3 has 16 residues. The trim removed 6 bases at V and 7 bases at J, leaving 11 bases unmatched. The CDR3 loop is CASRTGASGSFGELFF. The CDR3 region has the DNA TGTGCCAGCAGAACTGGGGCTAGCGGGAGTTTCGGGGAGCTGTTTTTT.